This section outlines one T cell receptor beta chain sequence together with its context. These data belong to a study of cytomegalovirus exposure and HLA in healthy donors. A multiplex PCR was run with 60 Vbeta primers and 13 Jbeta primers. Method: immunoSEQ multiplex PCR; TCRdb's copy keeps in-frame clones and lacks some. The table includes about 160,000 clones, around four fifths detected once. Germline V lookup: CDR1 SGHRS, CDR2 YFSETQ. The CDR3 consists of 14 residues. V lost 3 bases to trimming and J lost 1 base, with 9 bases between them. The V and J genes are TRBV5-1 and TRBJ2-3; D might be TRBD2 (6 bases). Sequenced material: PBMCs. The TCR originated in a female donor in good health and CMV-seronegative. CDR3 sequence (DNA): TGCGCCAGCAGCTATGGGACTGGCACAGATACGCAGTATTTT. Encoded protein: CASSYGTGTDTQYF. Drawing the rest from reference TRBV5-1 and TRBJ2-3, the complete variable domain is KAGVTQTPRYLIKTRGQQVTLSCSPISGHRSVSWYQQTPGQGLQFLFEYFSETQRNKGNFPGRFSGRQFSNSRSEMNVSTLELGDSALYLCASSYGTGTDTQYFGPGTRLTVL.